This entry features one TCR beta chain sequence. Sequenced by immunoSEQ multiplex PCR; TCRdb stores in-frame clones only, minus some. The repertoire holds around 310,000 clones, with over 85% as singletons. The data derive from a study of blood T cell repertoires in COVID-19. About the research overall: PBMCs, B-cell-depleted T cells, or T cells were the source of the cDNA or gDNA that made up the material.

The V gene's germline CDR1 is LNHDA and CDR2 SQIVND (reference sequence). The V end was cut by 5 bases, the J end by 4 bases, with 18 bases between. The CDR3 consists of 15 residues. Two consecutive negative NP/OP PCR tests, clearance, or resolved symptoms defined Cohort 3 recovery. The sample comprised PBMCs or T cells enriched from blood (not recorded which). The sequence was obtained from a woman aged 25 to 39 who had recovered from COVID-19. The chain links TRBV19 to TRBJ2-7; tentative D call: TRBD2 (6 bases). The CDR3 bases are TGTGCCAGTAGTGTCGTTGGAGGGGCGAATTACGAGCAGTACTTC. Protein: CASSVVGGANYEQYF.